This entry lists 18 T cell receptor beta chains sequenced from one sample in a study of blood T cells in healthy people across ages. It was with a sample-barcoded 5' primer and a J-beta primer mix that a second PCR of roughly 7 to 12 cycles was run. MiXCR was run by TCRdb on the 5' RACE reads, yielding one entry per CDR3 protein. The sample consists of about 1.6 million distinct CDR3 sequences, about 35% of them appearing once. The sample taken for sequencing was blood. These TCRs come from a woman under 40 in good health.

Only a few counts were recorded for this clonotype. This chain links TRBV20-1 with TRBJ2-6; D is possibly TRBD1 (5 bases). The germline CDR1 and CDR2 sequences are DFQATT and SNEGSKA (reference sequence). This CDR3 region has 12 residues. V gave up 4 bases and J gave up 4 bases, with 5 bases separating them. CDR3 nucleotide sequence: TGCAGTGCTAAGGGGGGGGCCAACGTCCTGACTTTC. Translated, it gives CSAKGGANVLTF.

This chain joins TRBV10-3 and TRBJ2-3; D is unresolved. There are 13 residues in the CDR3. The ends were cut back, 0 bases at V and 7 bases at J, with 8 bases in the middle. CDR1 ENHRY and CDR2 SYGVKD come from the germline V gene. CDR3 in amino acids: CAISESTGNTQYF. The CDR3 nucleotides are TGTGCCATCAGTGAGTCGACCGGAAATACGCAGTATTTT.

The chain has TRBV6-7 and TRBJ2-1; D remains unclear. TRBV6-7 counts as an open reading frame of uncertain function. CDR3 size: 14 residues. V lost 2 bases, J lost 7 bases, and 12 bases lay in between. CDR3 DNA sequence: TGTGCCAGCAGTTACCGCCCGATCTCAAATGAGCAGTTCTTC. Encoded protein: CASSYRPISNEQFF.

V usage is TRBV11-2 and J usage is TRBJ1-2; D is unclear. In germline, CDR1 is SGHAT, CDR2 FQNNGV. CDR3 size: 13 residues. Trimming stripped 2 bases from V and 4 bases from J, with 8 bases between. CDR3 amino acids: CASSLNDLYGYTF. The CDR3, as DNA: TGTGCCAGCAGCTTAAATGACCTCTATGGCTACACCTTC.

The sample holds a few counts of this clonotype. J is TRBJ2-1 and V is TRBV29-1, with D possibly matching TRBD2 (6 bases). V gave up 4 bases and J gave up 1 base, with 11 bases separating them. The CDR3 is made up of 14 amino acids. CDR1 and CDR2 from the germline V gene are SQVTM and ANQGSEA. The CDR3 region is CSVAGVISYNEQFF. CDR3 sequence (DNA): TGCAGCGTTGCGGGGGTGATATCCTACAATGAGCAGTTCTTC.

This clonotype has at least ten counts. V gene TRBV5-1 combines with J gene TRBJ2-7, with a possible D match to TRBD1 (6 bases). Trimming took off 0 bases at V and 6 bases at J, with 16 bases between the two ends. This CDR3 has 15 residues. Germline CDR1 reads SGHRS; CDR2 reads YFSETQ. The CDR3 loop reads CASSLDVRGLSEQYF. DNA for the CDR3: TGCGCCAGCAGCTTGGATGTCAGGGGTCTTAGCGAGCAGTACTTC.

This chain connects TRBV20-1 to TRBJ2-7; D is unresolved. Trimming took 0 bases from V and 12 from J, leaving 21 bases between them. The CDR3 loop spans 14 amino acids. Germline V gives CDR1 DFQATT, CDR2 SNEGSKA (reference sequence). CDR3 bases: TGCAGTGCTAGAGATCCTCTGTCGCAGGCAGTTGGGTACTTC. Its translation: CSARDPLSQAVGYF.

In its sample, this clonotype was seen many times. CDR3 protein: CSVYRTAGEQYF. CDR3 in DNA: TGCAGCGTCTACCGCACGGCAGGGGAGCAGTACTTC. The chain employs TRBV29-1 and TRBJ2-4, with D maybe TRBD1 (6 bases). Germline assignment: CDR1 SQVTM and CDR2 ANQGSEA. The CDR3 extends over 12 amino acids. Between the trimmed V and J ends, which lost 6 bases and 13 bases, there was a span of 19 bases.

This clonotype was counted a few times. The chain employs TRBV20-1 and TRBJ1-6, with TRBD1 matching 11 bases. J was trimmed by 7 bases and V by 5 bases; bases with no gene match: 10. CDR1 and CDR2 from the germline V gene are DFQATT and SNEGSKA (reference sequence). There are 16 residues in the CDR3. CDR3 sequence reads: CSAGKDRGRGNSPLHF. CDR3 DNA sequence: TGCAGTGCTGGAAAGGACAGGGGGCGAGGGAATTCACCCCTCCACTTT.

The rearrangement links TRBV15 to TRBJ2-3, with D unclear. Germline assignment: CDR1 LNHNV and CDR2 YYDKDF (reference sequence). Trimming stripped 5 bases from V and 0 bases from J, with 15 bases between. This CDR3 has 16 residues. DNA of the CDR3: TGTGCCACCAGCTTCAGCGACATCACCAGCACAGATACGCAGTATTTT. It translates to CATSFSDITSTDTQYF. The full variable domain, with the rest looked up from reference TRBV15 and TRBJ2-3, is DAMVIQNPRYQVTQFGKPVTLSCSQTLNHNVMYWYQQKSSQAPKLLFHYYDKDFNNEADTPDNFQSRRPNTSFCFLDIRSPGLGDTAMYLCATSFSDITSTDTQYFGPGTRLTVL.

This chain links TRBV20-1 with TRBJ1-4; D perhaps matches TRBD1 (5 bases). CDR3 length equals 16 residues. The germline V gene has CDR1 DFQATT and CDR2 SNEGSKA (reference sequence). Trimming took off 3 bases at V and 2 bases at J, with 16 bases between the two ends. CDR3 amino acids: CSARGGSRRTNEKLFF. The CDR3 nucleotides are TGCAGTGCTAGGGGGGGATCGAGGAGGACTAATGAAAAACTGTTTTTT.

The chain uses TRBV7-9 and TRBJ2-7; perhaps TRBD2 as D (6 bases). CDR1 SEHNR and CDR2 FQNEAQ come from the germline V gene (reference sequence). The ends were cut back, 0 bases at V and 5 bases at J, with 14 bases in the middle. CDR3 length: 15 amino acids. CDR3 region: CASSLAPGGPDEQYF. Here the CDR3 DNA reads TGTGCCAGCAGCTTAGCGCCCGGAGGGCCAGACGAGCAGTACTTC.

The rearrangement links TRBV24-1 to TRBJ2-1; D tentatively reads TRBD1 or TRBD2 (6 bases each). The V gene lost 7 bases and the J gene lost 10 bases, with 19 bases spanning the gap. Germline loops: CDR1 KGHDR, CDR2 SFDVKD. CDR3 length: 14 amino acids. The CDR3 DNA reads TGTGCCACCAGAGGGGGGAATGGGACGGACGAGCAGTTCTTC. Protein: CATRGGNGTDEQFF.

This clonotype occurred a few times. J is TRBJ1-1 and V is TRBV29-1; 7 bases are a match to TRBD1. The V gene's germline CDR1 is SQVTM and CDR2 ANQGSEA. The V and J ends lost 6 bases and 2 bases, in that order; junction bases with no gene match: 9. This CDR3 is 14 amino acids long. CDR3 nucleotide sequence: TGCAGCGTCGAACCGGGACAGACCAACACTGAAGCTTTCTTT. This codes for CSVEPGQTNTEAFF. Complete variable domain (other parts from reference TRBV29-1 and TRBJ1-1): SAVISQKPSRDICQRGTSLTIQCQVDSQVTMMFWYRQQPGQSLTLIATANQGSEATYESGFVIDKFPISRPNLTFSTLTVSNMSPEDSSIYLCSVEPGQTNTEAFFGQGTRLTVV.

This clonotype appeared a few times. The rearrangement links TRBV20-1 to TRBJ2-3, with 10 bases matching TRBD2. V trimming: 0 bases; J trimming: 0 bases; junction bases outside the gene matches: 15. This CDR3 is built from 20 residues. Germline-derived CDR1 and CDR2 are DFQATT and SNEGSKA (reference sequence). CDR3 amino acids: CSARDPSGGALAISTDTQYF. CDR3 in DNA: TGCAGTGCTAGAGATCCCAGCGGGGGGGCCCTCGCCATTAGCACAGATACGCAGTATTTT.

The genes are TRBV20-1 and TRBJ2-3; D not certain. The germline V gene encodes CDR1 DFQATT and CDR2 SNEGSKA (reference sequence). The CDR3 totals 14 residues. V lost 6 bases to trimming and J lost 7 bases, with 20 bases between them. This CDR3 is CSAKRRAIPHTQYF. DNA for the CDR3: TGCAGTGCCAAACGCCGAGCGATCCCCCATACGCAGTATTTT.

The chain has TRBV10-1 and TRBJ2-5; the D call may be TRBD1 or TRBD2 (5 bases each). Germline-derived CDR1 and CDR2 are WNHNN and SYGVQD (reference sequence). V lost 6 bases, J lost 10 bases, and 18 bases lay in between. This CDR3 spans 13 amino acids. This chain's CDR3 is CASREGAGSIQYF. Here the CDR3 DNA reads TGCGCCAGCAGGGAAGGCGCAGGGAGTATCCAGTACTTC.

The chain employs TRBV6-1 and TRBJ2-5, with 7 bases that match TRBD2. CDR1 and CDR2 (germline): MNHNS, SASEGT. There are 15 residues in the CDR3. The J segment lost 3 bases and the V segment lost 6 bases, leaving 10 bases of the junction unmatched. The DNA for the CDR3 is TGTGCCAGCAGGGGGGGGGAAAAGGGAAAAGAGACCCAGTACTTC. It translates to CASRGGEKGKETQYF.